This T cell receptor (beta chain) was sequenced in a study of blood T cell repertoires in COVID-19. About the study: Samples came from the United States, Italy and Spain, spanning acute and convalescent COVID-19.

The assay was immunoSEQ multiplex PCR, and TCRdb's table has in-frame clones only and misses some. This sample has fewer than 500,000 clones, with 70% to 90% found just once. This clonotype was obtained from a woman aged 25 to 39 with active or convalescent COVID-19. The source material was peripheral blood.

The CDR3 sequence is CASSFVRSAGGPGAYNEQFF. CDR3 nucleotides: TGTGCCAGCAGCTTTGTTCGCTCAGCGGGGGGGCCGGGTGCATACAATGAGCAGTTCTTC. The V and J genes are TRBV5-4 and TRBJ2-1; 10 bases are a match to TRBD2. This CDR3 is 20 amino acids long. The germline V gene encodes CDR1 SGHNT and CDR2 YYREEE (reference sequence). The V gene end was trimmed by 2 bases and the J gene end by 4 bases; junction bases not matched to a gene: 18. The whole variable domain, remainder taken from reference TRBV5-4 and TRBJ2-1, is ETGVTQSPTHLIKTRGQQVTLRCSSQSGHNTVSWYQQALGQGPQFIFQYYREEENGRGNFPPRFSGLQFPNYSSELNVNALELDDSALYLCASSFVRSAGGPGAYNEQFFGPGTRLTVL.